This record looks at one T cell receptor beta chain sequence and its context. These data belong to a study of blood T cell repertoires in COVID-19. Study-wide background: COVID-19 samples from acute and convalescent phases originated in the United States, Italy and Spain.

Only in-frame clones appear in the TCRdb table, and some are missing; sequencing was by immunoSEQ multiplex PCR. Counted here are a few hundred thousand clones, 70% to 90% occurring once; the ten biggest clones make up 6% to 7.5%. The germline V gene encodes CDR1 LGHNA and CDR2 YSLEER. The germline V and J ends were trimmed by 0 bases and 4 bases, with 21 bases remaining between them. The CDR3 has 18 amino acids. The sequenced sample was PBMCs or T cells enriched from blood (not recorded which). The sequence was collected from a woman aged 40 to 50 with acute COVID-19. The chain has TRBV4-3 and TRBJ2-5; D ambiguous. The CDR3 nucleotides read TGCGCCAGCAGCCAAGAATATGGAGCGCAGTCCCCCCGAGAGACCCAGTACTTC. Protein product: CASSQEYGAQSPRETQYF.